This T cell receptor beta chain stems from a study of blood T cells in healthy people across ages. Findings and limits, study-wide: Unsorted PBMCs ruled out conclusive naive versus antigen-experienced comparison.

The second PCR ran 7 to 11 cycles with a sample-barcoded 5' primer and J-beta primers. TCRdb re-called the 5' RACE reads through MiXCR, storing one row per CDR3 protein. The table includes around 870,000 distinct CDR3 sequences, roughly 26% detected once. This clonotype was found a few times. Its target is not known. This may be a read error, as it is one base from a much larger clone. In terms of origin and age, donors were healthy Caucasian individuals from Russia aged about 6 to 90. CDR3 size: 15 residues. CDR1 is KGHSH, CDR2 LQKENI, per germline. V usage is TRBV18 and J usage is TRBJ2-3, with D perhaps TRBD1 (5 bases). Sequencing input: blood. This sequence was found in an elderly woman in good health. Here the CDR3 reads CASSETERSTGTQYF. The DNA of the CDR3 is TGTGCCAGCTCGGAAACGGAACGGAGCACAGGTACGCAGTATTTT.